The 6 T cell receptor beta chains presented below share a single source sample, sequenced in a study of blood T cell repertoires in COVID-19. Here immunoSEQ multiplex PCR was the method, and the copy in TCRdb shows in-frame clones only, minus some. The sample holds just over 95,000 clones, around 81% seen once. The sample taken for sequencing was peripheral blood. The receptors shown here come from a man aged 60 to 75 with acute or convalescent COVID-19.

This chain joins TRBV10-2 and TRBJ1-4; 9 nucleotides match TRBD1. Per the germline V gene, CDR1 is WSHSY and CDR2 is SAAADI. The CDR3 totals 16 residues. The ends lost 6 bases at V and 5 bases at J; junction bases unmatched: 10. DNA for the CDR3: TGCGCCAGCAGAATTGACAGGGGGGCCCACAATGAAAAACTGTTTTTT. Protein: CASRIDRGAHNEKLFF.

The chain combines TRBV27 with TRBJ2-1, with 12 nucleotides matching TRBD1. The CDR3 has 14 residues. J gave up 10 bases and V 10 bases, and 11 bases lay outside the gene matches. Germline values: CDR1 MNHEY, CDR2 SMNVEV (reference sequence). The CDR3 DNA sequence: TGTGCCACTACTCCGGGACAGGGGGCAAGGGAGCAGTTCTTC. Translation: CATTPGQGAREQFF.

This clone was detected only once. The rearrangement uses TRBV5-1 and TRBJ2-1, with 7 bases aligning to TRBD1. CDR3 length: 17 residues. Germline V gene lookup returns CDR1 SGHRS and CDR2 YFSETQ. Trimming removed 0 bases from V and 2 bases from J; junction bases left unmatched: 8. The CDR3 is CASSLGTGVWAYNEQFF. The CDR3 DNA reads as TGCGCCAGCAGCTTGGGGACAGGCGTATGGGCCTACAATGAGCAGTTCTTC. The entire variable domain, with the rest obtained from reference TRBV5-1 and TRBJ2-1, is as follows: KAGVTQTPRYLIKTRGQQVTLSCSPISGHRSVSWYQQTPGQGLQFLFEYFSETQRNKGNFPGRFSGRQFSNSRSEMNVSTLELGDSALYLCASSLGTGVWAYNEQFFGPGTRLTVL.

The chain couples TRBV3-1 (or the pseudogene TRBV3-2) to TRBJ2-3, with 9 positions matching TRBD1. The germline V gene has CDR1 LGHDT and CDR2 YNNKEL (reference sequence). The CDR3 covers 16 residues. Trimming cost V 3 bases and J 5 bases; bases outside gene matches: 9. Written as DNA, the CDR3 is TGTGCCAGCAGCCACCCCACAGGGGGCGGTAGAGATACGCAGTATTTT. Its protein is CASSHPTGGGRDTQYF.

The chain carries TRBV18 and TRBJ1-1; the D is unclear. Trimming left V 2 bases short and J 0 bases short, with 10 bases between. Germline CDR1 and CDR2: KGHSH and LQKENI. The CDR3 loop spans 15 amino acids. CDR3 DNA: TGTGCCAGCTCACCAGGTAACCAGTTGAACACTGAAGCTTTCTTT. Encoded protein: CASSPGNQLNTEAFF. Full variable domain (missing parts from reference TRBV18 and TRBJ1-1): NAGVMQNPRHLVRRRGQEARLRCSPMKGHSHVYWYRQLPEEGLKFMVYLQKENIIDESGMPKERFSAEFPKEGPSILRIQQVVRGDSAAYFCASSPGNQLNTEAFFGQGTRLTVV.

This clone was counted a single time. This chain uses TRBV2 with TRBJ1-5; weak D call: TRBD1 (6 bases). The germline V gene encodes CDR1 SNHLY and CDR2 FYNNEI. With 2 bases removed from V and 5 bases from J, the gap between germline ends came to 16 bases. This CDR3 has 16 amino acids. The CDR3 nucleotides read TGTGCCAGCAGTGAAAGGGGGACAAACACTTATCAGCCCCAGCATTTT. Translated, it gives CASSERGTNTYQPQHF. Complete variable domain (other parts from reference TRBV2 and TRBJ1-5): EPEVTQTPSHQVTQMGQEVILRCVPISNHLYFYWYRQILGQKVEFLVSFYNNEISEKSEIFDDQFSVERPDGSNFTLKIRSTKLEDSAMYFCASSERGTNTYQPQHFGDGTRLSIL.